The present TCR beta chain was sequenced within a study of beta chain features in type 1 diabetes. Background on the study: In all, about 110 million sorted cells from all samples were analyzed. Points from the study as a whole: VDJ junctions sequenced from type 1 diabetes patients showed fewer insertions and more deletions.

Isolation of CD4+ naive, central memory, regulatory and stem cell-like memory cells was achieved by sorting via CD45RO/CCR7/CD25/CD127/CD95/CD27. A few counts support this clone. Its specificity is not known. Expressed TCRB transcripts were sequenced, since all the RNA that had been isolated was reverse transcribed. Some clones are missing from TCRdb's copy, which holds only in-frame ones; the method was immunoSEQ multiplex PCR. The repertoire holds some 410,000 clones, 10% to 12% seen once, with approximately 0.045% in the top ten. V gave up 0 bases and J gave up 7 bases, with 13 bases separating them. The V gene's germline CDR1 is SGHRS and CDR2 YFSETQ. This CDR3 contains 14 residues.

Sequencing was carried out using naive CD4+ T cells from blood. The receptor comes from a young woman in good health. This rearrangement joins TRBV5-1 to TRBJ1-1; D is ambiguous. The CDR3 sequence is CASSLDPGLLEAFF. In DNA form, the CDR3 reads TGCGCCAGCAGCTTGGACCCAGGACTACTTGAAGCTTTCTTT.